This T cell receptor (beta chain) was profiled in a study of blood T cells in healthy people across ages. Each sample gave at least 6 million isolated PBMCs. A J-beta primer mix and a sample-barcoded 5' primer were used in a second PCR of roughly 6 to 11 cycles. Tagging of each cDNA molecule was performed by a template-switch adaptor with 12 random nucleotides. TCRdb redid the calling of the 5' RACE reads with MiXCR, one entry per CDR3 protein. The profile shows about 2 million distinct CDR3 sequences, around half of them singletons. V was cut by 4 bases and J by 4 bases, with 17 bases left in between. The CDR3 loop spans 15 amino acids. Germline CDR1 and CDR2: SGHAT and FQNNGV. The study's findings and limits: Observed TCR beta diversity per million T cells went down as age went up. This fall followed a roughly linear course with age. Diversity estimated from one million T cells was considered an underestimate.

This clonotype has just a few counts. Its target is not known. The TCR comes from a woman aged 40 to 50 in good health. Sequencing was carried out using blood. This chain connects TRBV11-2 to TRBJ2-7, with a tentative D call TRBD1 (7 bases). Here the CDR3 DNA reads TGTGCCAGCAGCTCCCCGGCAGGGGGGATTTACGAGCAGTACTTC. Its translation: CASSSPAGGIYEQYF. Filled out from reference TRBV11-2 and TRBJ2-7, the complete variable domain reads EAGVAQSPRYKIIEKRQSVAFWCNPISGHATLYWYQQILGQGPKLLIQFQNNGVVDDSQLPKDRFSAERLKGVDSTLKIQPAKLEDSAVYLCASSSPAGGIYEQYFGPGTRLTVT.